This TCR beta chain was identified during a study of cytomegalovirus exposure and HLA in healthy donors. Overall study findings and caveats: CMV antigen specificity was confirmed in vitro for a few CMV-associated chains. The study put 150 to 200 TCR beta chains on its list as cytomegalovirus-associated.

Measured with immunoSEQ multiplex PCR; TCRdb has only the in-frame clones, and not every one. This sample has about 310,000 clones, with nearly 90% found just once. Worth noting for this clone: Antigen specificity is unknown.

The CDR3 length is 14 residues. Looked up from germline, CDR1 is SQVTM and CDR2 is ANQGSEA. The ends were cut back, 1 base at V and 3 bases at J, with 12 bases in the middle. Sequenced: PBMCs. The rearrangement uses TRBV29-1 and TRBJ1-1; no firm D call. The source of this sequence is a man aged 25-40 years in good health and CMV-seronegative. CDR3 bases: TGCAGCGTTGAAGTTCGAGGCCCTTACACTGAAGCTTTCTTT. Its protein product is CSVEVRGPYTEAFF.